This T cell receptor (beta chain) is drawn from a study of T-cell memory formation after mild COVID-19. In this sample, this clonotype turned up a few times. Antigen specificity is unknown. In TCRdb, the 5' RACE reads were re-called with MiXCR into one record per CDR3 protein. The table includes a few hundred thousand distinct CDR3 sequences, 15% to 20% detected once. Study findings and constraints: Later expanders leaned CD4+, whereas clones that contracted between day 15 and 85 were balanced CD4/CD8. Researchers found some responding clones in pre-infection memory, a sign that cross-reactive memory joined.

The CDR3 has 15 residues. Germline-derived CDR1 and CDR2 are MNHEY and SVGEGT. The V and J ends lost 6 bases and 3 bases respectively, with 14 bases between them. The rearrangement uses TRBV6-2 or TRBV6-3 and TRBJ2-2; D ambiguous. The receptor comes from a man younger than 30 who had mild COVID-19 (a few samples of this study predate the infection). Cell type and time point are not known. The sequencing sample was made of PBMCs or a T cell subset sorted from them (not recorded which). CDR3 loop: CASSLLGSDTGELFF. The CDR3 DNA is TGTGCCAGCAGCCTCCTGGGGTCGGACACCGGGGAGCTGTTTTTT.